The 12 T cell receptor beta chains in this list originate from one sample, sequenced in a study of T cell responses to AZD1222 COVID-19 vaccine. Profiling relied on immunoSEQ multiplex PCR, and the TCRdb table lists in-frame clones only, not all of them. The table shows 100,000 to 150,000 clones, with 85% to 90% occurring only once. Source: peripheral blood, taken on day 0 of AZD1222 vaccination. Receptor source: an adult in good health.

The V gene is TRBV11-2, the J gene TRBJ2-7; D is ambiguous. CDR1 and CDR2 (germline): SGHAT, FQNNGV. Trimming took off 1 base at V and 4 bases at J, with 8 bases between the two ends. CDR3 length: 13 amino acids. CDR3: CASSLVLGYEQYF. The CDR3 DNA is TGTGCCAGCAGCTTAGTCTTGGGATACGAGCAGTACTTC.

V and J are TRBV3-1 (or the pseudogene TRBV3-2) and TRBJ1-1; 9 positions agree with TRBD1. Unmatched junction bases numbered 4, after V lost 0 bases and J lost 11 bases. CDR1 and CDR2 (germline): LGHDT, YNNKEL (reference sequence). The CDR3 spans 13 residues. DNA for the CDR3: TGTGCCAGCAGCCAAGATTGGGACAGGGAGGCTTTCTTT. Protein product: CASSQDWDREAFF.

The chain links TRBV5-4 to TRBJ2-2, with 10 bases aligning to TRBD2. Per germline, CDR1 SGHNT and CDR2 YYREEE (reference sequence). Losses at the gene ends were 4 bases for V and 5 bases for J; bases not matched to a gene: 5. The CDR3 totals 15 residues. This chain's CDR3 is CASSPSGSRTGELFF. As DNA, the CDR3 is TGTGCCAGCAGCCCTAGCGGGAGTCGAACCGGGGAGCTGTTTTTT.

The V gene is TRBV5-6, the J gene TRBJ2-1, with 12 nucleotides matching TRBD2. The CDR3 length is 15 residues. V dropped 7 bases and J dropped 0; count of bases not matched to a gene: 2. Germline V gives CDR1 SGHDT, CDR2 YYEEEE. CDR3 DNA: TGTGCCAGCTGGGGACTAGCGGGCTCCTACAATGAGCAGTTCTTC. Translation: CASWGLAGSYNEQFF.

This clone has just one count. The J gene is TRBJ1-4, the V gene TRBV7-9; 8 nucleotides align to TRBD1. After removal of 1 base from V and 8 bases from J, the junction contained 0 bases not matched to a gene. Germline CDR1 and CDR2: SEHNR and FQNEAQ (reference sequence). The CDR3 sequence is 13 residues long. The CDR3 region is CASSLGTGEKLFF. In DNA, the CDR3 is TGTGCCAGCAGCTTAGGGACAGGGGAAAAACTGTTTTTT.

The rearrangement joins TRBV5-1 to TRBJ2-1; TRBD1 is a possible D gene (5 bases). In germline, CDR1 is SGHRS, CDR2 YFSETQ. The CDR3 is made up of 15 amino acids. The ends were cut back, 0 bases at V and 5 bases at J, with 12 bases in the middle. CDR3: CASSLEGRIDNEQFF. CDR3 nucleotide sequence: TGCGCCAGCAGCTTGGAGGGGCGGATAGACAATGAGCAGTTCTTC. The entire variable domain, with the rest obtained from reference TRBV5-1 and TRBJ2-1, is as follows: KAGVTQTPRYLIKTRGQQVTLSCSPISGHRSVSWYQQTPGQGLQFLFEYFSETQRNKGNFPGRFSGRQFSNSRSEMNVSTLELGDSALYLCASSLEGRIDNEQFFGPGTRLTVL.

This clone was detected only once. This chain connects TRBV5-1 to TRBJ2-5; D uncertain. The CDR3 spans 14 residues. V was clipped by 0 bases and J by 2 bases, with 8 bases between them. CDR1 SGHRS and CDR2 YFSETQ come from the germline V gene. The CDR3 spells CASSLGRLQETQYF. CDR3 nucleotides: TGCGCCAGCAGCTTGGGACGCCTTCAAGAGACCCAGTACTTC.

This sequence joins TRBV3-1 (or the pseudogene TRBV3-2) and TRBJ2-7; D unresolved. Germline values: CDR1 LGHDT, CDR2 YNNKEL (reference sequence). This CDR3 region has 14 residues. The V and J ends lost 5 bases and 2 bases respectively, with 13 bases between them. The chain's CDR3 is CASSNSHSPYEQYF. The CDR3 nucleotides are TGTGCCAGCAGCAATAGCCACAGCCCCTACGAGCAGTACTTC.

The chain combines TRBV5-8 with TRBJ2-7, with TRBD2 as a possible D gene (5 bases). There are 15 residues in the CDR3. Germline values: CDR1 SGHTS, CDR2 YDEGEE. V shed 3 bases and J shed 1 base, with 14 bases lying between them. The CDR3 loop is CASSWARPGSYEQYF. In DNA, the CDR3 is TGTGCCAGCAGCTGGGCTCGGCCGGGGTCCTACGAGCAGTACTTC.

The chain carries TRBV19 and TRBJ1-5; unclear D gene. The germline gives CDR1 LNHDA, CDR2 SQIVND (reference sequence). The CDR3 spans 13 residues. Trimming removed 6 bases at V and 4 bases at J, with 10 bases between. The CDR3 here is CASSSQTNQPQHF. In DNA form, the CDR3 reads TGTGCCAGTAGCAGCCAGACTAATCAGCCCCAGCATTTT.

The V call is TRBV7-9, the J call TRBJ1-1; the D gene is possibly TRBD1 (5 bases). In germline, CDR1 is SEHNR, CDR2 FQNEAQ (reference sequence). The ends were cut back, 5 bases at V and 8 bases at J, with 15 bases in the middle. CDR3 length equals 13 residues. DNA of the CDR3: TGTGCCAGCAGCCCAAGCGGGGCCACGGAAGCTTTCTTT. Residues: CASSPSGATEAFF.

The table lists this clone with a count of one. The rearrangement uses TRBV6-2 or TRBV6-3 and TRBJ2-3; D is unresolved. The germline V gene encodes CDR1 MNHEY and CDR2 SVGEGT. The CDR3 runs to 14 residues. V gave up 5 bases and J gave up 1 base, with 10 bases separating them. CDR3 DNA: TGTGCCAGCAGTGCCCTAGGAGGCACAGATACGCAGTATTTT. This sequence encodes CASSALGGTDTQYF.